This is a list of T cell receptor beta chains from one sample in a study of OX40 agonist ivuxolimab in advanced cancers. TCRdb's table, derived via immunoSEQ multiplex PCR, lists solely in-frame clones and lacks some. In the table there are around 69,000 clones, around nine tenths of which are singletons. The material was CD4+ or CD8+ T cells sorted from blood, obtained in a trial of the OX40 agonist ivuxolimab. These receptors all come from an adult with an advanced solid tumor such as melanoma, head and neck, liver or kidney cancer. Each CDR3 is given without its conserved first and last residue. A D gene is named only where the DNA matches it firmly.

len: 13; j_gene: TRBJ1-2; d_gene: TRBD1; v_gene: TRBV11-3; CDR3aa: ASSVEGTGHDGYT
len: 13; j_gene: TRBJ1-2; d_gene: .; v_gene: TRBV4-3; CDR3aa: ASSQGWGANYGYT
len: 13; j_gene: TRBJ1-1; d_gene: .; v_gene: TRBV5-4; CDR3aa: ASSLGRDKAFEAF
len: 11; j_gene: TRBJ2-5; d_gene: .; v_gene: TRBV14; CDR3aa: ASSRQIQETQY
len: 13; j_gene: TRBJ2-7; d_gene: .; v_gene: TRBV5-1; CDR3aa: ASRGLELSSYEQY
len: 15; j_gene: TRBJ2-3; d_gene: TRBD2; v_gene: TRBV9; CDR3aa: ASSVALAGGGTDTQY
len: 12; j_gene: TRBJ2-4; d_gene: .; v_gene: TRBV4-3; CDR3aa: ASSQAGDKNIQY
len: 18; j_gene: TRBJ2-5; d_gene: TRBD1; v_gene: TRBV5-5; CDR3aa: ASSLIVSSGQGGFQETQY
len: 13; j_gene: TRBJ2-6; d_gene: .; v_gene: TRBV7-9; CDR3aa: ASSLGVSGANVLT
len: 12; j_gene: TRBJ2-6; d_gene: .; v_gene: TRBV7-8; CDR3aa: ASSSTSGANVLT
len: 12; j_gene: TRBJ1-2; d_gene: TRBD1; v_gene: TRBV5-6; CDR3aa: ASSPDRGRYGYT
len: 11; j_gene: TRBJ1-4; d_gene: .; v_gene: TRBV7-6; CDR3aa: ASSLGVREELF
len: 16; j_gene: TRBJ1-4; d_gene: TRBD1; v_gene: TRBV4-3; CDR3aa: ASSQTPYRDRGNEKLF
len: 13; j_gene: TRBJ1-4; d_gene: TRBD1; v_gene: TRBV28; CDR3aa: ASSFLDRGREKLF
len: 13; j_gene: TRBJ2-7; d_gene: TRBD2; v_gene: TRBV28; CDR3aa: ASTLLAGGSYEQY
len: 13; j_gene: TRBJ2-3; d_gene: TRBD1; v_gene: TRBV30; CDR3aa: AWSPGQGSTDTQY
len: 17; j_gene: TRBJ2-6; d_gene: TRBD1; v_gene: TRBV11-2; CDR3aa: ASSLSANRGFSGANVLT
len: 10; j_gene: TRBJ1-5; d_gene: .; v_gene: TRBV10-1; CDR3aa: ASKGKDQPQH
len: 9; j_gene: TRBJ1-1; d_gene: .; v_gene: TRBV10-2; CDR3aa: ASAQNTEAF
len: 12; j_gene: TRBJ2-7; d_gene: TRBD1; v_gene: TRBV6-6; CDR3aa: ASDDRGPTYEQY
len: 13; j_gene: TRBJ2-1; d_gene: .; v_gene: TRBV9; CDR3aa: ASSVDLSSYNEQF
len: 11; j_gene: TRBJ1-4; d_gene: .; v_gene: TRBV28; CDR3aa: ASRGQNSEKLF
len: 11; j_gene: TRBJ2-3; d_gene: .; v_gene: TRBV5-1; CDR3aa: ASSYQLTDTQY
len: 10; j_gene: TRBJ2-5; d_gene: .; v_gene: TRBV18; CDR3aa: ASSPPSGTQY
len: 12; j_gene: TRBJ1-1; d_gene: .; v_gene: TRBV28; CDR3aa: ASSVSTINTEAF
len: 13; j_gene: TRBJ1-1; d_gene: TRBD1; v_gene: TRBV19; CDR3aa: ASSARQGLNTEAF
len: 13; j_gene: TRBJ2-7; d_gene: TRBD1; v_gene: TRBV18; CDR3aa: ASSPNRDRGHEQY
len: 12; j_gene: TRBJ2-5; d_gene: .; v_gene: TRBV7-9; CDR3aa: ASSPTGFQETQY
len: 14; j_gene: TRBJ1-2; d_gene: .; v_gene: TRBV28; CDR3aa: ASTQSGAARNYGYT
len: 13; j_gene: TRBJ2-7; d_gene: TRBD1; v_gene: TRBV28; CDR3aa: ASSNHGTGSYEQY
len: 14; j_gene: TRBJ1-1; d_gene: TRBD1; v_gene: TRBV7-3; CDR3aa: ASSRQQGAINTEAF
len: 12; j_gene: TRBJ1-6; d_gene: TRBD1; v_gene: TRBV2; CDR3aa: ASSGDRVSSPLH
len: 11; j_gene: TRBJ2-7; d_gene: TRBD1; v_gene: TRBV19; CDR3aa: ASNTGQGHEQY
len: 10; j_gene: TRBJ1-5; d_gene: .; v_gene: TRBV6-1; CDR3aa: ASNLQNQPQH
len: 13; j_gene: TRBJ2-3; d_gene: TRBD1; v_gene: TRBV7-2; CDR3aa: ASSSTGVGKDTQY
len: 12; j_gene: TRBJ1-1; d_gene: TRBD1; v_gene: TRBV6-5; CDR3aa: ASSYEGGASEAF
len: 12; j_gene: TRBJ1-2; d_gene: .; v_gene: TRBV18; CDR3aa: ASSPGRGNYGYT
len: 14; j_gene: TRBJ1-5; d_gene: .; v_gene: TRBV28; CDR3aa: ASSPPTTSGDQPQH
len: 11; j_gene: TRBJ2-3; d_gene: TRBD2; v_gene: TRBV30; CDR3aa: AWRYGGTDTQY
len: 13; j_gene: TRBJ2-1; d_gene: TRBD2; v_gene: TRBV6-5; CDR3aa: ASSYAGGSYNEQF
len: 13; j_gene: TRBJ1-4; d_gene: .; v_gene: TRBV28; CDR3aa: ASSLIGATNEKLF
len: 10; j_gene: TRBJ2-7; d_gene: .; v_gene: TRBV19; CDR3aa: ATEGQSYEQY
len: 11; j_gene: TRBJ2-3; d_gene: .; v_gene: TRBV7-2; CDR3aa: ASSSGGPDTQY
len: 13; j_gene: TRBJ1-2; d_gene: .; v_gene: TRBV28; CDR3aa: ASRIPGKDTEGYT
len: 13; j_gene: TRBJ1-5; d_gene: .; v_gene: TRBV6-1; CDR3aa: ASRGPLYSNQPQH
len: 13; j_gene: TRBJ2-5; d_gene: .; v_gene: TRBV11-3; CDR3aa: ASSLEGTGEETQY
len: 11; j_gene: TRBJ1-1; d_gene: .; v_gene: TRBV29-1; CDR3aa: SVRQLMNTEAF
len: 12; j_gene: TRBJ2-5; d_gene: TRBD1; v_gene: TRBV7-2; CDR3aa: ASSRDRGTETQY
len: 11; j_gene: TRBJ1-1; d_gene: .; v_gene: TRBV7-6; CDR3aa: ASSLTTRTEAF
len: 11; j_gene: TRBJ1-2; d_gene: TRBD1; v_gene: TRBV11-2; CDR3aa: ASSFTGTALQT
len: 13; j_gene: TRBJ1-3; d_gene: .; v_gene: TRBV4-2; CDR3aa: ASSPARTSGNTIY
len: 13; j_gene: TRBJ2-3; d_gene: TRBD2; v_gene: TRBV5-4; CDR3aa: ASSVTGTMGPTQY
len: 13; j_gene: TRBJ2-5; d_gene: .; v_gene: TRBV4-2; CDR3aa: ASSQDSVTQETQY
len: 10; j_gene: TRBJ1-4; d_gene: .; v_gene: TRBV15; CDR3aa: ATRGPNEKLF
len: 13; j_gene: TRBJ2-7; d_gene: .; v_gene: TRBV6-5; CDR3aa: ASTSKGSLPYEQY